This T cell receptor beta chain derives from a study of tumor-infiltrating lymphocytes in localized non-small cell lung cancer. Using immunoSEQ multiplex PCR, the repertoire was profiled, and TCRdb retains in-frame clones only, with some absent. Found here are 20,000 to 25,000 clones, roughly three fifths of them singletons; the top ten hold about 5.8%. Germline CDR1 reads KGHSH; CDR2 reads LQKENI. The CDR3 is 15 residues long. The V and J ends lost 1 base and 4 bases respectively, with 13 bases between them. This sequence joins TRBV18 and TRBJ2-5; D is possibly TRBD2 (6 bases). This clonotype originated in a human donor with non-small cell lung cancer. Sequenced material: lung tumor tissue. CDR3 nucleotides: TGTGCCAGCTCACCACAGACACCCGGGGGAGAGACCCAGTACTTC. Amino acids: CASSPQTPGGETQYF.